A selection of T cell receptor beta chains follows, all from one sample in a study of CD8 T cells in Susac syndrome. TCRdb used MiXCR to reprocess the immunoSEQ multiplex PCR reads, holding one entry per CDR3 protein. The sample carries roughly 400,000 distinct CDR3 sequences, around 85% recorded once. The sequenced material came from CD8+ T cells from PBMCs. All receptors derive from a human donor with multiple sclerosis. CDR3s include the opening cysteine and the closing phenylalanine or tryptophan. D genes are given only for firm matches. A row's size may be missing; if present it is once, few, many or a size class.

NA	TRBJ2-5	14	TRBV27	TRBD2	CASRGEAGEETQYF	TGTGCCAGCAGGGGGGAAGCGGGAGAGGAGACCCAGTACTTC
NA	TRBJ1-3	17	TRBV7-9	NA	CASSLPPLRNSGNTIYF	TGTGCCAGCAGCTTACCTCCCCTCCGGAACTCTGGAAACACCATATATTTT
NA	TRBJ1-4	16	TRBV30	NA	CAWAASPGKGNEKLFF	TGTGCCTGGGCCGCCTCCCCAGGGAAAGGAAATGAAAAACTGTTTTTT
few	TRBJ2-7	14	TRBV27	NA	CASSYGGGSYEQYF	TGTGCCAGCAGTTACGGAGGAGGTTCCTACGAGCAGTACTTC
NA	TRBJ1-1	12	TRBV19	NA	CASNTVREGAFF	TGTGCCAGTAATACCGTCAGGGAGGGAGCTTTCTTT
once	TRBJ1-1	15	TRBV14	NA	CASSPIAPARTEAFF	TGTGCCAGCAGCCCCATAGCCCCGGCACGCACTGAAGCTTTCTTT
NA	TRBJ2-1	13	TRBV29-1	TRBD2	CSVKGTNYNEQFF	TGCAGCGTGAAAGGGACTAACTACAATGAGCAGTTCTTC
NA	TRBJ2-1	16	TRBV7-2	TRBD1	CASSSWTGGTDNEQFF	TGTGCCAGCAGCTCCTGGACAGGGGGAACAGACAATGAGCAGTTCTTC
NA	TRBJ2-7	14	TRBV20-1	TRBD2	CSANFREESYEQYF	TGCAGTGCTAATTTCCGGGAGGAGTCCTACGAGCAGTACTTC
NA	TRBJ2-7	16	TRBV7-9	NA	CASSELALDRTYEQYF	TGTGCCAGCAGCGAATTGGCCCTAGATAGAACCTACGAGCAGTACTTC
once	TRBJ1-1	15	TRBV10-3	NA	CAISGGEGADTEAFF	TGTGCCATCAGTGGTGGGGAGGGCGCGGACACTGAAGCTTTCTTT
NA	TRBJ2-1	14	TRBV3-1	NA	CASSQDSSYNEQFF	TGTGCCAGCAGCCAAGATAGCTCCTACAATGAGCAGTTCTTC
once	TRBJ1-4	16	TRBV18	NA	CASSSGTFISNEKLFF	TGTGCCAGCTCATCCGGGACATTCATCTCTAATGAAAAACTGTTTTTT
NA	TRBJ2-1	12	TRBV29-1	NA	CSVDYGFNEQFF	TGCAGCGTTGACTACGGATTCAATGAGCAGTTCTTC
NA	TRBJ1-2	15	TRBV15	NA	CATETVLGEGYGYTF	TGTGCCACCGAGACCGTTTTGGGGGAGGGTTATGGCTACACCTTC
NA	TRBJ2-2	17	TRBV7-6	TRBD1	CASSLAGTGAGAGELFF	TGTGCCAGCAGCTTAGCTGGGACAGGGGCGGGAGCCGGGGAGCTGTTTTTT
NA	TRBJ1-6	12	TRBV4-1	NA	CASSQGYSPLHF	TGCGCCAGCAGCCAAGGGTATTCACCCCTCCACTTT
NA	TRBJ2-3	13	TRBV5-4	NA	CASSSDNTDTQYF	TGTGCCAGCAGCTCGGACAACACAGATACGCAGTATTTT
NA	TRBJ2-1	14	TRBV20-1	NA	CSAPREQSYNEQFF	TGCAGTGCTCCCCGGGAGCAATCCTACAATGAGCAGTTCTTC
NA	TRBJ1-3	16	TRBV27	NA	CASSPRLDERGNTIYF	TGTGCCAGCAGTCCCCGCCTGGACGAAAGGGGAAACACCATATATTTT
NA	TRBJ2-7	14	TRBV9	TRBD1	CASSDDRDSYEQYF	TGTGCCAGCAGCGATGACAGGGACTCCTACGAGCAGTACTTC
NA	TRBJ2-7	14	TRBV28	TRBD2	CASSLASGTYEQYF	TGTGCCAGCAGTTTGGCTAGCGGCACCTACGAGCAGTACTTC
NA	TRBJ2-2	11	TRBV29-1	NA	CSVDLTGELFF	TGCAGCGTTGATCTAACCGGGGAGCTGTTTTTT
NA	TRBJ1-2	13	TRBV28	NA	CASRGEGRNGYTF	TGTGCCAGCAGGGGGGAGGGTCGGAATGGCTACACCTTC
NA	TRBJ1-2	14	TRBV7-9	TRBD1	CASSLAGQAYGYTF	TGTGCCAGCAGCTTAGCGGGACAGGCCTATGGCTACACCTTC
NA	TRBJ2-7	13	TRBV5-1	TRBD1	CASSWSQGDEQYF	TGCGCCAGCAGCTGGAGTCAGGGGGACGAGCAGTACTTC
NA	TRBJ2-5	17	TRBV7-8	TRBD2	CASSLGASGGDQETQYF	TGTGCCAGCAGCTTAGGGGCTAGCGGGGGGGACCAAGAGACCCAGTACTTC
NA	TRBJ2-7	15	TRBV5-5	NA	CASSGAGRSSYEQYF	TGTGCCAGCAGCGGGGCGGGGCGATCCTCCTACGAGCAGTACTTC
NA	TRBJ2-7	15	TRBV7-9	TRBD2	CASSGRSGRPYEQYF	TGTGCCAGCAGCGGCCGTAGCGGGAGACCCTACGAGCAGTACTTC
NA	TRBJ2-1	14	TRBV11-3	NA	CASSPDAGYNEQFF	TGTGCCAGCAGCCCGGACGCCGGATACAATGAGCAGTTCTTC
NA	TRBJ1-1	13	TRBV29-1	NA	CSVAGPAGTEAFF	TGCAGCGTTGCCGGACCGGCTGGGACTGAAGCTTTCTTT
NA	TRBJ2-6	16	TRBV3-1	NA	CASSQAGRLGANVLTF	TGTGCCAGCAGCCAAGCTGGGAGACTTGGGGCCAACGTCCTGACTTTC
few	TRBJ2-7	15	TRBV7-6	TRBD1	CASSSRQGTDGEQYF	TGTGCCAGCAGCTCACGACAGGGAACGGATGGTGAGCAGTACTTC
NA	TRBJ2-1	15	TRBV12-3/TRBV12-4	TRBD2	CASTQGLAPYNEQFF	TGTGCCAGCACCCAGGGACTAGCTCCCTACAATGAGCAGTTCTTC
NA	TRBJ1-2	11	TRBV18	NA	CASWAGEGYTF	TGTGCCAGCTGGGCAGGGGAAGGCTACACCTTC
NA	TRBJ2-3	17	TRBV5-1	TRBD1	CASSFLTGAFYTDTQYF	TGCGCCAGCAGCTTCCTTACAGGGGCTTTTTACACAGATACGCAGTATTTT
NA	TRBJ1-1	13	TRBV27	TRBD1	CASSLYGTGGEIF	TGTGCCAGCAGTTTATACGGCACAGGGGGCGAAATCTTT
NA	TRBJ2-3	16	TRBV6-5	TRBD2	CASSYSTSGWADTQYF	TGTGCCAGCAGTTACTCGACTAGCGGCTGGGCAGATACGCAGTATTTT
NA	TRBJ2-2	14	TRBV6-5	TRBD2	CATSGTLNTGELFF	TGTGCCACCAGCGGGACTTTGAACACCGGGGAGCTGTTTTTT
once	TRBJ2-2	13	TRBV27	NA	CASRQGAPGELFF	TGTGCCAGCAGACAAGGGGCTCCCGGGGAGCTGTTTTTT
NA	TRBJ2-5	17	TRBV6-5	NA	CASSSPMTAAVQETQYF	TGTGCCAGCAGTTCCCCGATGACAGCCGCCGTTCAAGAGACCCAGTACTTC
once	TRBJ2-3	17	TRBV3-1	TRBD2	CASSLSGTSGFTDTQYF	TGTGCCAGCAGCCTATCCGGGACTAGCGGTTTCACAGATACGCAGTATTTT
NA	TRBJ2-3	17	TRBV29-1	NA	CSVEVWVRTPSTDTQYF	TGCAGCGTTGAAGTCTGGGTCAGAACACCAAGCACAGATACGCAGTATTTT
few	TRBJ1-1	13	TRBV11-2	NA	CASSLGWTTEAFF	TGTGCCAGCAGCTTAGGGTGGACCACTGAAGCTTTCTTT
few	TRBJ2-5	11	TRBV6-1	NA	CASKGEETQYF	TGTGCCAGCAAGGGAGAGGAGACCCAGTACTTC
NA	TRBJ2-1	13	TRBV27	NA	CASSLGPTGEQFF	TGTGCCAGCAGTTTGGGCCCGACGGGTGAGCAGTTCTTC
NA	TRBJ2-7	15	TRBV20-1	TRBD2	CSARSLAGDIYEQYF	TGCAGTGCTAGATCCTTGGCGGGAGATATATACGAGCAGTACTTC
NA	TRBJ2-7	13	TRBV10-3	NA	CAISEGKSYEQYF	TGTGCCATCAGTGAGGGCAAGTCCTACGAGCAGTACTTC
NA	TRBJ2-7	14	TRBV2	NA	CASLVAGTTYEQYF	TGTGCCAGCCTTGTGGCAGGCACCACCTACGAGCAGTACTTC
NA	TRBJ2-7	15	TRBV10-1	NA	CASSDSTGIGYEQYF	TGCGCCAGCAGTGATTCAACAGGGATCGGGTACGAGCAGTACTTC
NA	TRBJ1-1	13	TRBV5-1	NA	CASSLDGDTEAFF	TGCGCCAGCAGCTTGGATGGGGACACTGAAGCTTTCTTT
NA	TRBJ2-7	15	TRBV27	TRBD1	CASRSSLGQRYEQYF	TGTGCCAGCAGATCATCGCTGGGACAGAGATACGAGCAGTACTTC
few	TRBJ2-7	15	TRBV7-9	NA	CASSLAATDTYEQYF	TGTGCCAGCAGCTTAGCGGCCACCGACACCTACGAGCAGTACTTC